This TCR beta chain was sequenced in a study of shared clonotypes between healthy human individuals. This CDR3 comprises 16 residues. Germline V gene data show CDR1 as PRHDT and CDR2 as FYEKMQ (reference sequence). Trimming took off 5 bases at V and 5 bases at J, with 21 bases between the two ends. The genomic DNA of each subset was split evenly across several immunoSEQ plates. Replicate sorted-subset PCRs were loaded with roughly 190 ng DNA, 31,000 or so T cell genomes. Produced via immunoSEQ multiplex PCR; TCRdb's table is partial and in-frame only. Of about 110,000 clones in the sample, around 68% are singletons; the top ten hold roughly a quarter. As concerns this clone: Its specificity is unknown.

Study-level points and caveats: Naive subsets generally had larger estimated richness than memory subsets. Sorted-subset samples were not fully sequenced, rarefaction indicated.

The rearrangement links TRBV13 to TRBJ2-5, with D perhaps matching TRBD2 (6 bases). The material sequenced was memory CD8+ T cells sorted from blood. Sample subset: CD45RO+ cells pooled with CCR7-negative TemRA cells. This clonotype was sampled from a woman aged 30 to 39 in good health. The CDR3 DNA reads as TGTGCCAGCAGCCCACGGGGGACCTTACCCCGGGAGACCCAGTACTTC. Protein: CASSPRGTLPRETQYF.